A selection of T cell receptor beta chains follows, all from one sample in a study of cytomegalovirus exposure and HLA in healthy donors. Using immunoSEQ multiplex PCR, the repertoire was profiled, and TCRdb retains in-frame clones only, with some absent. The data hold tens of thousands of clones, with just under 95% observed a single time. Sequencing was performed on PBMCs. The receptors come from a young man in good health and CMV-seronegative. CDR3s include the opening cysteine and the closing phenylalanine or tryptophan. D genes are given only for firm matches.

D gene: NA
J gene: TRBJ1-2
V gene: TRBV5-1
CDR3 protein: CASSLAPGANYGYTF

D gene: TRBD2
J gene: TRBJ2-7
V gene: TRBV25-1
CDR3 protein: CASSGLAGTYEQYF

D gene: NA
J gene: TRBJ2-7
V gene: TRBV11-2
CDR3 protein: CASRTVGGGTYEQYF

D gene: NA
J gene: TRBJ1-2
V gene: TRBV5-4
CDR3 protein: CASSILIGGSTGYTF

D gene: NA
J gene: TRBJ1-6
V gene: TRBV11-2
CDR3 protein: CASSLVSPSGGSPLHF

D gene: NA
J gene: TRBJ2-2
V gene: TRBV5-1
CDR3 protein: CASSLARQAALGELFF

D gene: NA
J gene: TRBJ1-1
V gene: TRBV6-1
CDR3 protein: CASSEAGGNTEAFF

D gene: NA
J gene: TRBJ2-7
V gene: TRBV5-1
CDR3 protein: CASSLARGTYEQYF

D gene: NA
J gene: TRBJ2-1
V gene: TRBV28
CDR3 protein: CASSLPGSSYNEQFF

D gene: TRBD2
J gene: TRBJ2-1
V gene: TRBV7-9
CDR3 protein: CASSLVGGGALEQFF

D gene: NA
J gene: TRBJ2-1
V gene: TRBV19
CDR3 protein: CASSARVPLDEQFF

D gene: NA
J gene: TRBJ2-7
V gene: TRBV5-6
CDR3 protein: CASSPTTGVYEQYF

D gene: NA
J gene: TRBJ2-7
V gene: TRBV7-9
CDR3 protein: CASSLGGASYEQYF

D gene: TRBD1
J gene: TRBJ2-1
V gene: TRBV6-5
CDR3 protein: CASSSTGGSYNEQFF

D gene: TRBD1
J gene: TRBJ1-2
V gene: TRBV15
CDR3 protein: CATSRGTGSNYGYTF

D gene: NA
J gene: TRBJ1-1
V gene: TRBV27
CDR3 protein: CASSFSTGWTEAFF

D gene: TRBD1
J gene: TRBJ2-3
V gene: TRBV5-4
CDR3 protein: CASSSGTGGSTDTQYF

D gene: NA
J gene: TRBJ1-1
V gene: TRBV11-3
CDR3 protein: CASSLDLVHTEAFF